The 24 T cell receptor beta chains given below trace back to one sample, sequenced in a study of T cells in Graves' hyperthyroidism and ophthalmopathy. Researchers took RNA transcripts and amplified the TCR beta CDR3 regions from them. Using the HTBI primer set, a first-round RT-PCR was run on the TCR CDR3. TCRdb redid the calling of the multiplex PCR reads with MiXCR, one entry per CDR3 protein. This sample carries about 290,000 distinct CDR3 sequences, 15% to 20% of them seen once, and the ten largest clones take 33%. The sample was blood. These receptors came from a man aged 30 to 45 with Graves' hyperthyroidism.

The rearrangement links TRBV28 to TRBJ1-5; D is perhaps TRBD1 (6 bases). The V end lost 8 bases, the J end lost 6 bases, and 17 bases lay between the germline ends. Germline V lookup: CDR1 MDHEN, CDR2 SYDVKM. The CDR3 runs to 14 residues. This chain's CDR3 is CASREAGDGQPQHF. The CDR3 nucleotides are TGTGCCAGCCGGGAGGCAGGGGACGGTCAGCCCCAGCATTTT.

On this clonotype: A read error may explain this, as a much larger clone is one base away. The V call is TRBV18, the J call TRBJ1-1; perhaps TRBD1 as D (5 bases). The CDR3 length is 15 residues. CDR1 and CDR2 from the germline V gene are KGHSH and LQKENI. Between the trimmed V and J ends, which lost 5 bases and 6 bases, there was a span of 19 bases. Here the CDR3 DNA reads TGTGCCAGCTCAGCAAGTCCAGGGCGGGAGGCTGAAGCTTTCTTT. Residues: CASSASPGREAEAFF. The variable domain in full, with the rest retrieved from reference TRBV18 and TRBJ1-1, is NAGVMQNPRHLVRRRGQEARLRCSPMKGHSHVYWYRQLPEEGLKFMVYLQKENIIDESGMPKERFSAEFPKEGPSILRIQQVVRGDSAAYFCASSASPGREAEAFFGQGTRLTVV.

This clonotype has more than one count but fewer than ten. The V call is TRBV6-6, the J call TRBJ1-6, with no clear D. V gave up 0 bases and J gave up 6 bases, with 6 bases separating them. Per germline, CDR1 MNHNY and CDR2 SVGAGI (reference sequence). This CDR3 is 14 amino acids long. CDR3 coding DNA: TGTGCCAGCAGTTACTCCACAGTTAATTCACCCCTCCACTTT. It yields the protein CASSYSTVNSPLHF.

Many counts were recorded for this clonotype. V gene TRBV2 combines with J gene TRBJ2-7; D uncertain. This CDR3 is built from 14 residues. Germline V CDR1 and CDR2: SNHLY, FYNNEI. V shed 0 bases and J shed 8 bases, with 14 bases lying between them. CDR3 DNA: TGTGCCAGCAGTGAAGCGCTTCCGGATGCTAAGCAGTACTTC. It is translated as CASSEALPDAKQYF. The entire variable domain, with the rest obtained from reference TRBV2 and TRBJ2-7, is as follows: EPEVTQTPSHQVTQMGQEVILRCVPISNHLYFYWYRQILGQKVEFLVSFYNNEISEKSEIFDDQFSVERPDGSNFTLKIRSTKLEDSAMYFCASSEALPDAKQYFGPGTRLTVT.

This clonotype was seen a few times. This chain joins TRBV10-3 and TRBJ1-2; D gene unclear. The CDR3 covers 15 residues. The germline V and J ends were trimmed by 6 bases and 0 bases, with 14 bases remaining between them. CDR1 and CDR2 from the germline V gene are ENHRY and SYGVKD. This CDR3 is CAISWTDSANYGYTF. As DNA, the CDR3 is TGTGCCATCAGCTGGACGGACTCAGCTAACTATGGCTACACCTTC.

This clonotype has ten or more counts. CDR3 nucleotides: TGCGCCAGCAGCTTGGGGGACCTCGAGGATACGCAGTATTTT. It specifies CASSLGDLEDTQYF. The chain is built from TRBV5-1 and TRBJ2-3, with D perhaps given as TRBD1 or TRBD2 (5 bases each). The CDR3 loop spans 14 amino acids. The germline V gene encodes CDR1 SGHRS and CDR2 YFSETQ. V dropped 0 bases and J dropped 6 bases, with 11 bases sitting between them.

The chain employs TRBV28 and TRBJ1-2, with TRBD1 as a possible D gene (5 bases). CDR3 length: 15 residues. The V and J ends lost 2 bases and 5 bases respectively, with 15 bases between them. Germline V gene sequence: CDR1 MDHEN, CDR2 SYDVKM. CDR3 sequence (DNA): TGTGCCAGCAGTTTACAAGGCGGCCGGGGGTATGGCTACACCTTC. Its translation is CASSLQGGRGYGYTF.

This chain's CDR3 is CAISGGVEQYF. The DNA for the CDR3 is TGTGCCATCAGTGGGGGGGTTGAGCAGTACTTC. The J gene is TRBJ2-7, the V gene TRBV10-3; tentative D call: TRBD2 (6 bases). The CDR3 consists of 11 residues. Germline-derived CDR1 and CDR2 are ENHRY and SYGVKD. Trimming removed 4 bases from V and 7 bases from J, with 8 bases in between.

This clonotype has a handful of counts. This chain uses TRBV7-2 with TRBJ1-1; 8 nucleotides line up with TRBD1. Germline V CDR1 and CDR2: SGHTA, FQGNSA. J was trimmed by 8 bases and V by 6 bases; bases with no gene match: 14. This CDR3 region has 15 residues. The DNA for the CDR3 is TGTGCCAGCAGTTTTGGACAGGGAACCCCCACGGAAGCTTTCTTT. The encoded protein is CASSFGQGTPTEAFF.

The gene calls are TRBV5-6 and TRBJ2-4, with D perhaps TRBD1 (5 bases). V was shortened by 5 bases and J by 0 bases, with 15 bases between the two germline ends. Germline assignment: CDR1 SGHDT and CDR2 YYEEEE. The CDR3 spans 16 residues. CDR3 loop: CASRSGRGIAKNIQYF. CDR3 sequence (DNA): TGTGCCAGCAGATCCGGTAGGGGAATAGCCAAAAACATTCAGTACTTC.

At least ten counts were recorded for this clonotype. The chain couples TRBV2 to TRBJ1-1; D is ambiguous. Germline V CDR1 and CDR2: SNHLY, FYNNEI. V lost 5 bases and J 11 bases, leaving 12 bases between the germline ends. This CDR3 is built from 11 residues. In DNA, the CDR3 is TGTGCCAGCAGTCCCGTCTATGTGGCTTTCTTT. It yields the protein CASSPVYVAFF.

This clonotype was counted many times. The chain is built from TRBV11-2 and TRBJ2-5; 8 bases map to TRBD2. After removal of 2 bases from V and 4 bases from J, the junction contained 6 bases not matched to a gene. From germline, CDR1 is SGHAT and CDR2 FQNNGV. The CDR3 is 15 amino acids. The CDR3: CASSLTPGGRETQYF. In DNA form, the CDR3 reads TGTGCCAGCAGCTTAACCCCGGGGGGGCGAGAGACCCAGTACTTC.

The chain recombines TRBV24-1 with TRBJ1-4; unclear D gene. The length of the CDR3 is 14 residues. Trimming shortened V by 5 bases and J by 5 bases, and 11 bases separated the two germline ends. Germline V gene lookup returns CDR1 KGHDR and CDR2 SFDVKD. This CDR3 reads CATSAVHINEKLFF. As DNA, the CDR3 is TGTGCCACCAGTGCTGTCCACATCAATGAAAAACTGTTTTTT.

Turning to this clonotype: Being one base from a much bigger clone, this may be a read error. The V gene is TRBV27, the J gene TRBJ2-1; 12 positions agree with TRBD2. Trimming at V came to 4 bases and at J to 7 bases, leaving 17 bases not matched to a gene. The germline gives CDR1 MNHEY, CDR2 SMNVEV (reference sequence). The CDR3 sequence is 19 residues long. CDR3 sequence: CASSSNDYPLAGGRNEQFF. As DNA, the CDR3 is TGTGCCAGCAGTTCCAATGATTATCCGCTAGCGGGAGGGAGGAATGAGCAGTTCTTC.

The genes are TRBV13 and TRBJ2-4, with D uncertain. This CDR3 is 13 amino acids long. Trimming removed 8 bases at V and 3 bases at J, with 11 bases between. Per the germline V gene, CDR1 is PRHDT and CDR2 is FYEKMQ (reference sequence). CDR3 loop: CASSNLNKNIQYF. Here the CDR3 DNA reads TGTGCCAGCTCGAACCTTAACAAAAACATTCAGTACTTC.

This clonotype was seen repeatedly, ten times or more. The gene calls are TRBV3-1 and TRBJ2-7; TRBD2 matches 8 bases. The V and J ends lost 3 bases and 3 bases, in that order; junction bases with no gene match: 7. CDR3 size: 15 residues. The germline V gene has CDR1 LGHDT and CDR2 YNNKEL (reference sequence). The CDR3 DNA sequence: TGTGCCAGCAGCCAGCAATCACTAGCGGTCTACGAGCAGTACTTC. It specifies CASSQQSLAVYEQYF.

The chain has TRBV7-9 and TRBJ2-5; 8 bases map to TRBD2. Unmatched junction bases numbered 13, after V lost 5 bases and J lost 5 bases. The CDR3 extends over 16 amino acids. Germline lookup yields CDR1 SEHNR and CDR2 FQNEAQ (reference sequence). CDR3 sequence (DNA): TGTGCCAGCAGCCCCTCTCGTGGGACTAGTTTCGAGACCCAGTACTTC. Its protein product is CASSPSRGTSFETQYF.

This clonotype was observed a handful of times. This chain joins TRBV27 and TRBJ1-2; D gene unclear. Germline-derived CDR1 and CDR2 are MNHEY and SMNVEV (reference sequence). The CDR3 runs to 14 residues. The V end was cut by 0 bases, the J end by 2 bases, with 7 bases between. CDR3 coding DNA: TGTGCCAGCAGTTTATCGTGGGGAAACTATGGCTACACCTTC. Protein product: CASSLSWGNYGYTF.

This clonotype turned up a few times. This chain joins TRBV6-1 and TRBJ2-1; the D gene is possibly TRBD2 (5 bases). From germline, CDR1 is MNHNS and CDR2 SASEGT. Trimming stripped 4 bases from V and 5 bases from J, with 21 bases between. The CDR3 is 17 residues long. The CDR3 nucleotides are TGTGCCAGCAGTGGGATCCTCCGGAGGTCTGTTCACAATGAGCAGTTCTTC. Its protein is CASSGILRRSVHNEQFF.

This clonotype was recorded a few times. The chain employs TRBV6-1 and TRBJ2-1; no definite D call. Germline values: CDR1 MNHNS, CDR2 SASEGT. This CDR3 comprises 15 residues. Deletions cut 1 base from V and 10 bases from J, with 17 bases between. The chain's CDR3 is CASSEEPSSLGEQFF. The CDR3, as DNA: TGTGCCAGCAGTGAAGAACCCTCGTCGTTGGGGGAGCAGTTCTTC.

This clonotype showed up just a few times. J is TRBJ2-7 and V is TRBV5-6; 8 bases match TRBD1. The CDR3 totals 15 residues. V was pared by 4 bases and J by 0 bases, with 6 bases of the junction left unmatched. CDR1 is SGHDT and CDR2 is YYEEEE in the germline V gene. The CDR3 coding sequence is TGTGCCAGCAGCGGGGGGACAGGAGTCTCCTACGAGCAGTACTTC. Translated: CASSGGTGVSYEQYF.

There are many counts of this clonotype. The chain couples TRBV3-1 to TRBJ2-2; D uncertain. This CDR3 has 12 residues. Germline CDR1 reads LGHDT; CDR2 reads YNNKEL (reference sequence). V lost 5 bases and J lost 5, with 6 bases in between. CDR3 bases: TGTGCCAGCAGCTTCAAAACCGGGGAGCTGTTTTTT. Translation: CASSFKTGELFF.

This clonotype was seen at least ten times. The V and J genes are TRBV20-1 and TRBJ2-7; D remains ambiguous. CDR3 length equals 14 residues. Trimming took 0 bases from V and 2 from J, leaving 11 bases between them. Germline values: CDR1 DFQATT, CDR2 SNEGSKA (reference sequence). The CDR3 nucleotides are TGCAGTGCTAGAGATCCCAGAACTGCCTACGAGCAGTACTTC. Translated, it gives CSARDPRTAYEQYF.

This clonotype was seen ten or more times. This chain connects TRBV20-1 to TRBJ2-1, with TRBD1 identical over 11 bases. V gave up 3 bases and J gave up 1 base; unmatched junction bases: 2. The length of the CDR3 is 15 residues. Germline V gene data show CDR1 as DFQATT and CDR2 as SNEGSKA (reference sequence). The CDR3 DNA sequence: TGCAGTGCTAGGGGACAGGGGGTTTCCTACAATGAGCAGTTCTTC. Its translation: CSARGQGVSYNEQFF.